A selection of T cell receptor beta chains follows, all from one sample in a study of beta chain features in type 1 diabetes. TCRdb's table, derived via immunoSEQ multiplex PCR, lists solely in-frame clones and lacks some. This table has 300,000 to 400,000 clones, around 9% appearing once. What was sequenced was central memory CD4+ T cells from blood. These receptors originate from a man aged 25 to 40 with type 1 diabetes. Both conserved end residues are part of each CDR3. A D gene is named only where the DNA matches it firmly. Part of the rows lack a size; the others show once, few, many or a class for expanded clones.

d_gene,abundance,j_gene,v_gene,CDR3aa,CDR3nt
TRBD1,few,TRBJ2-3,TRBV5-6,CASSAGQGKDTQYF,TGTGCCAGCAGCGCCGGACAGGGCAAAGATACGCAGTATTTT
NA,few,TRBJ2-3,TRBV10-3,CASSNALAASTDTQYF,TGTGCCAGCTCAAACGCGCTAGCAGCTAGCACAGATACGCAGTATTTT
TRBD1,few,TRBJ2-5,TRBV7-8,CASSPRTGGGETQYF,TGTGCCAGCAGCCCGAGGACAGGGGGGGGTGAGACCCAGTACTTC
NA,many,TRBJ2-5,TRBV10-3,CAISDREETQYF,TGTGCCATCAGTGACAGGGAAGAGACCCAGTACTTC
TRBD1,few,TRBJ2-5,TRBV19,CASSIRTGGSEETQYF,TGTGCCAGTAGTATCCGGACAGGGGGAAGTGAAGAGACCCAGTACTTC
TRBD2,NA,TRBJ2-5,TRBV6-5,CASGLAGETQYF,TGTGCCAGTGGACTAGCGGGAGAGACCCAGTACTTC
TRBD1,few,TRBJ2-6,TRBV6-5,CARDRGRSVLTF,TGTGCCAGAGACAGGGGTAGAAGCGTCCTGACTTTC
NA,few,TRBJ1-1,TRBV28,CASSLSSAGNTEAFF,TGTGCCAGCAGTTTAAGTTCAGCCGGGAACACTGAAGCTTTCTTT
NA,NA,TRBJ1-3,TRBV9,CASSVVDQGVRNTIYF,TGTGCCAGCAGCGTAGTAGACCAGGGAGTAAGAAACACCATATATTTT
TRBD1,many,TRBJ2-5,TRBV29-1,CSARQGRGETQYF,TGCAGCGCCCGACAGGGCAGAGGAGAGACCCAGTACTTC
TRBD2,NA,TRBJ2-1,TRBV9,CASSVDQRGRDEQFF,TGTGCCAGCAGCGTAGATCAGCGGGGTAGGGATGAGCAGTTCTTC
TRBD1,NA,TRBJ1-2,TRBV2,CAETPGQGAGGYTF,TGTGCCGAAACCCCGGGACAGGGGGCGGGAGGCTACACCTTC
NA,few,TRBJ2-7,TRBV7-9,CASSRAGGNYEQYF,TGTGCCAGCAGCCGCGCCGGTGGGAACTACGAGCAGTACTTC
NA,few,TRBJ2-5,TRBV9,CASSVGGNQETQYF,TGTGCCAGCAGCGTAGGAGGGAATCAGGAGACCCAGTACTTC
NA,many,TRBJ2-6,TRBV2,CASSERRRSGANVLTF,TGTGCCAGCAGTGAAAGACGGCGCTCTGGGGCCAACGTCCTGACTTTC
NA,few,TRBJ2-3,TRBV25-1,CASSAHTDTQYF,TGTGCCAGCAGTGCGCACACAGATACGCAGTATTTT
TRBD1,few,TRBJ2-5,TRBV29-1,CSVVNRGLETQYF,TGCAGCGTTGTGAACAGGGGGCTAGAGACCCAGTACTTC
NA,NA,TRBJ2-1,TRBV9,CASSVGNRESGEQFF,TGTGCCAGCAGCGTCGGGAACAGGGAATCAGGTGAGCAGTTCTTC
NA,many,TRBJ2-1,TRBV29-1,CSVAGLSNEQFF,TGCAGCGTTGCCGGACTAAGCAATGAGCAGTTCTTC
TRBD1,NA,TRBJ2-7,TRBV5-1,CASSSPTGGVYEQYF,TGCGCCAGCAGCTCCCCCACAGGGGGCGTCTACGAGCAGTACTTC
TRBD1,few,TRBJ2-4,TRBV11-2,CASSLVGQGEHIQYF,TGTGCCAGCAGCTTAGTCGGCCAGGGGGAGCACATTCAGTACTTC
NA,many,TRBJ2-3,TRBV4-3,CASSQVPAGGGTDTQYF,TGCGCCAGCAGCCAAGTCCCAGCTGGCGGGGGCACAGATACGCAGTATTTT
NA,few,TRBJ1-6,TRBV9,CASSASSEGFTLHF,TGTGCCAGCAGCGCTAGCAGTGAGGGATTCACCCTCCACTTT
TRBD1,few,TRBJ1-2,TRBV4-3,CASSQGTGQGIGYTF,TGCGCCAGCAGCCAAGGAACCGGACAGGGGATAGGCTACACCTTC
NA,many,TRBJ2-2,TRBV7-8,CATKQGSNTGELFF,TGTGCCACCAAACAGGGATCGAACACCGGGGAGCTGTTTTTT
TRBD2,few,TRBJ2-3,TRBV2,CASSRTSSSTDTQYF,TGTGCCAGCTCGCGGACTAGCTCTAGCACAGATACGCAGTATTTT
TRBD2,few,TRBJ2-5,TRBV10-1,CASSEWASGDQETQYF,TGCGCCAGCAGTGAGTGGGCTAGCGGGGACCAAGAGACCCAGTACTTC
TRBD1,few,TRBJ1-2,TRBV6-5,CASSYYRQGEGYTF,TGTGCCAGCAGTTACTATAGGCAGGGGGAAGGCTACACCTTC
NA,few,TRBJ1-5,TRBV28,CASSFLTRGSSNQPQHF,TGTGCCAGCAGTTTCCTCACACGGGGAAGTAGCAATCAGCCCCAGCATTTT
TRBD1,NA,TRBJ2-5,TRBV18,CASSPGTGGIQETQYF,TGTGCCAGCTCACCTGGGACAGGGGGCATCCAAGAGACCCAGTACTTC
TRBD1,few,TRBJ2-2,TRBV5-1,CASSNLQGAQGTGELFF,TGCGCCAGCAGCAACCTACAGGGGGCGCAGGGCACCGGGGAGCTGTTTTTT
NA,few,TRBJ1-1,TRBV7-2,CASSLRRAGNTEAFF,TGTGCCAGCAGCCTCCGCCGGGCTGGGAACACTGAAGCTTTCTTT
TRBD1,NA,TRBJ2-5,TRBV6-1,CASSDSRGETQYF,TGTGCCAGCAGTGATTCCAGGGGGGAGACCCAGTACTTC
TRBD1,few,TRBJ1-3,TRBV30,CAWSRDSPFSGNTIYF,TGTGCCTGGTCCCGGGACAGTCCTTTCTCTGGAAACACCATATATTTT
TRBD1,NA,TRBJ2-3,TRBV5-1,CASSSGTGGDYTQYF,TGCGCCAGCAGCTCCGGGACAGGGGGCGACTATACGCAGTATTTT
NA,few,TRBJ1-1,TRBV5-1,CASRADGNTEAFF,TGCGCCAGCAGGGCCGACGGTAACACTGAAGCTTTCTTT
NA,few,TRBJ1-4,TRBV30,CAWRDVNEKLFF,TGTGCCTGGAGGGACGTGAACGAAAAACTGTTTTTT
NA,many,TRBJ1-5,TRBV6-6,CASSYATDRPQHF,TGTGCCAGCAGTTATGCCACGGACAGGCCCCAGCATTTT
NA,few,TRBJ2-2,TRBV28,CASNRGTNTGELFF,TGTGCCAGCAACCGAGGGACGAACACCGGGGAGCTGTTTTTT
TRBD2,few,TRBJ2-3,TRBV2,CAKGLAGGLDTQYF,TGTGCCAAGGGACTAGCGGGGGGTTTAGATACGCAGTATTTT
NA,NA,TRBJ1-1,TRBV5-6,CASGIIATEAFF,TGTGCCAGCGGGATAATCGCCACTGAAGCTTTCTTT
TRBD1,NA,TRBJ2-1,TRBV10-3,CAITPSDRGGYNEQFF,TGTGCCATCACCCCATCGGACAGGGGGGGCTACAATGAGCAGTTCTTC
NA,NA,TRBJ2-1,TRBV6-5,CAAAGWGSQFF,TGTGCCGCCGCGGGATGGGGAAGCCAGTTCTTC
NA,few,TRBJ2-1,TRBV2,CASSRRSSVGSGNEQFF,TGTGCCAGCAGCCGACGTTCTTCGGTGGGGTCGGGCAATGAGCAGTTCTTC
NA,few,TRBJ1-1,TRBV6-6,CAISEFGTEAFF,TGTGCCATCAGTGAGTTCGGGACTGAAGCTTTCTTT
NA,few,TRBJ2-1,TRBV7-2,CASSLEQVNNEQFF,TGTGCCAGCAGCTTAGAACAGGTGAACAATGAGCAGTTCTTC
TRBD1,few,TRBJ2-3,TRBV4-1,CASSQSWTGDVTDTQYF,TGCGCCAGCAGCCAAAGTTGGACAGGGGATGTAACAGATACGCAGTATTTT
NA,few,TRBJ2-2,TRBV2,CASSGQGGTGELFF,TGTGCCAGCAGTGGACAGGGAGGGACCGGGGAGCTGTTTTTT
NA,few,TRBJ1-1,TRBV7-2,CASSLQSIGGTEAFF,TGTGCCAGCAGCTTACAATCGATCGGAGGGACTGAAGCTTTCTTT
NA,few,TRBJ2-7,TRBV28,CASSPMGVGTYEQYF,TGTGCCAGCAGCCCTATGGGGGTCGGGACCTACGAGCAGTACTTC
NA,few,TRBJ2-6,TRBV7-7,CASGQSSSGANVLTF,TGTGCTAGCGGACAGTCCAGCTCTGGGGCCAACGTCCTGACTTTC
NA,few,TRBJ2-5,TRBV7-2,CASSLGQSGTQYF,TGTGCCAGCAGCTTAGGCCAGTCGGGGACCCAGTACTTC
NA,many,TRBJ2-2,TRBV7-2,CVSGDLNTGELFF,TGTGTCTCAGGGGACCTGAACACCGGGGAGCTGTTTTTT
TRBD1,few,TRBJ2-7,TRBV27,CASSSFYPGQGYEQYF,TGTGCCAGCAGTTCCTTCTACCCGGGACAGGGCTACGAGCAGTACTTC
TRBD1,NA,TRBJ2-1,TRBV7-8,CASSSDRDISWQWQFF,TGTGCCAGCAGCTCGGACAGGGACATTTCATGGCAATGGCAGTTCTTC
NA,few,TRBJ2-2,TRBV4-3,CASSQDLYSPSGNTGELFF,TGCGCCAGCAGCCAAGATTTATACAGCCCCTCCGGGAACACCGGGGAGCTGTTTTTT
NA,NA,TRBJ1-1,TRBV6-4,CASSEDRNTEAFF,TGTGCCAGCAGTGAGGACAGAAACACTGAAGCTTTCTTT
NA,few,TRBJ1-2,TRBV6-6,CASSSQSGRMSDGYTF,TGTGCCAGCAGTTCCCAATCCGGGCGGATGTCGGATGGCTACACCTTC
TRBD1,NA,TRBJ1-5,TRBV2,CASSDQGARNQPQHF,TGTGCCAGCAGTGACCAGGGGGCTCGCAATCAGCCCCAGCATTTT
NA,NA,TRBJ2-1,TRBV1,CTSSQGSTSGADSSYNEQFF,TGCACCAGCAGCCAAGGATCGACTAGCGGGGCCGATAGCTCCTACAATGAGCAGTTCTTC